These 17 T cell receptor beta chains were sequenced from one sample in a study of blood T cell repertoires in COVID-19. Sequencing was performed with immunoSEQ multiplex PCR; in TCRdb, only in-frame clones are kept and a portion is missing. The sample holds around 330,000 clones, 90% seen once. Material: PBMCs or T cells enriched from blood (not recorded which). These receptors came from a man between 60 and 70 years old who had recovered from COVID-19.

CDR3 region: CATSEGRGTQYF. Here the CDR3 DNA reads TGTGCCACCAGTGAGGGGCGAGGTACGCAGTATTTT. The chain is built from TRBV24-1 and TRBJ2-3; a weak D match, TRBD1 (5 bases). Germline lookup yields CDR1 KGHDR and CDR2 SFDVKD. The CDR3 totals 12 residues. V was shortened by 4 bases and J by 8 bases, with 9 bases between the two germline ends.

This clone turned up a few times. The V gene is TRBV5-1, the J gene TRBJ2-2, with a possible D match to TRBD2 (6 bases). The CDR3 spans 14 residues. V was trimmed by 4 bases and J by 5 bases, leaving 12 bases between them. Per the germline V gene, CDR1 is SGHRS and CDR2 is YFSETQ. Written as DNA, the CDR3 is TGCGCCAGCAGCGTGGAGGGAGTAACCGGGGAGCTGTTTTTT. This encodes CASSVEGVTGELFF.

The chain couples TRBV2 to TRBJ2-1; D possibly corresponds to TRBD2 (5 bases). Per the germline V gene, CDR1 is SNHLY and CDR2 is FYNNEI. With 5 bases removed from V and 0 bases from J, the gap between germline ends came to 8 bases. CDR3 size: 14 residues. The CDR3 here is CASSSTSSYNEQFF. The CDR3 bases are TGTGCCAGCAGTTCAACTAGCTCCTACAATGAGCAGTTCTTC.

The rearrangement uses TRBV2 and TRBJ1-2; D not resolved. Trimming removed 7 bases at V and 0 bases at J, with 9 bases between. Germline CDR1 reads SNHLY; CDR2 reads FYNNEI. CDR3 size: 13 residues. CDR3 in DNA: TGTGCCAGCAATGGTCAGGCTAACTATGGCTACACCTTC. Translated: CASNGQANYGYTF. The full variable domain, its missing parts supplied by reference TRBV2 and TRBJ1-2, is EPEVTQTPSHQVTQMGQEVILRCVPISNHLYFYWYRQILGQKVEFLVSFYNNEISEKSEIFDDQFSVERPDGSNFTLKIRSTKLEDSAMYFCASNGQANYGYTFGSGTRLTVV.

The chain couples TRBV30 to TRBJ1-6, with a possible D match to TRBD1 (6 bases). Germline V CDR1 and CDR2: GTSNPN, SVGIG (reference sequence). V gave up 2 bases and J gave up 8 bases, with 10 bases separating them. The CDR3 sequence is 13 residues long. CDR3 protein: CAWSSQGHSPLHF. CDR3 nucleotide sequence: TGTGCCTGGAGTTCGCAGGGGCATTCACCCCTCCACTTT.

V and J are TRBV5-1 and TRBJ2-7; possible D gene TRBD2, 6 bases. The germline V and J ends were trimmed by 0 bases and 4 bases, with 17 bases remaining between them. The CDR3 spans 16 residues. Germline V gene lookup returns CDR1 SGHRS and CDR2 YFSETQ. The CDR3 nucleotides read TGCGCCAGCAGCTTGGAGGGTTCGAGCGGAGGGTACGAGCAGTACTTC. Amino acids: CASSLEGSSGGYEQYF.

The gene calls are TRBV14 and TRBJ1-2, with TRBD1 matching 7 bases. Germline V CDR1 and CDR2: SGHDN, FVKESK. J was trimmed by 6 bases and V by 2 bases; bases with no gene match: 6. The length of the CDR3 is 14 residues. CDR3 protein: CASSQLGGADGYTF. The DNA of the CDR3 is TGTGCCAGCAGCCAACTAGGGGGCGCCGATGGCTACACCTTC.

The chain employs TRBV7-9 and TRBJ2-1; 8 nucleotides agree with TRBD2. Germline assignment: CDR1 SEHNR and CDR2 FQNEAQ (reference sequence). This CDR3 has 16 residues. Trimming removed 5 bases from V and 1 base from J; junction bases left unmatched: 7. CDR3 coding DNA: TGTGCCAGCAGCCCCCTGACTAGCGTGTCCTACAATGAGCAGTTCTTC. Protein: CASSPLTSVSYNEQFF.

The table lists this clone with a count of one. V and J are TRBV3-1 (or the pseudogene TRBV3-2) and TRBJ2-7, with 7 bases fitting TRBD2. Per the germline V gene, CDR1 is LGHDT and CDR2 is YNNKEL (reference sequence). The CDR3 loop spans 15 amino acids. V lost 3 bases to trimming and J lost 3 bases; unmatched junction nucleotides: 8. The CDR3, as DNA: TGTGCCAGCAGCCACGGTAGCGGGCCCTTCTACGAGCAGTACTTC. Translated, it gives CASSHGSGPFYEQYF.

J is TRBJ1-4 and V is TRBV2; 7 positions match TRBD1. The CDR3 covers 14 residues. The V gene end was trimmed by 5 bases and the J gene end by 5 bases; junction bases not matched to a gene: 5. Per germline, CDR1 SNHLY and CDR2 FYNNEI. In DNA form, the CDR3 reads TGTGCCAGCAGTAACAGGGGCGAGAATGAAAAACTGTTTTTT. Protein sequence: CASSNRGENEKLFF.

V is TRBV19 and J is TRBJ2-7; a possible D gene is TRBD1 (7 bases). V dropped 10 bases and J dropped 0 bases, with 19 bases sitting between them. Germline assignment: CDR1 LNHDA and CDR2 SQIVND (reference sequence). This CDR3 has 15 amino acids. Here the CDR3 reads CATLAPGGNSYEQYF. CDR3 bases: TGTGCCACCTTAGCCCCAGGGGGGAACTCCTACGAGCAGTACTTC.

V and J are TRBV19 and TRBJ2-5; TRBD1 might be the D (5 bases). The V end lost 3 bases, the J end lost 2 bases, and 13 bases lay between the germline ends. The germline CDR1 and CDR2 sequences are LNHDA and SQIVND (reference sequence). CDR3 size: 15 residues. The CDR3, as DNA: TGTGCCAGTAGTATGTGGGGCGCATTACAAGAGACCCAGTACTTC. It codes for CASSMWGALQETQYF.

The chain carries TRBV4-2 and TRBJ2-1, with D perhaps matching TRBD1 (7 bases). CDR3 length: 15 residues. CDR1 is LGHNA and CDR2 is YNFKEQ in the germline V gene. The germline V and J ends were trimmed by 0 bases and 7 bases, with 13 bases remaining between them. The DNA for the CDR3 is TGTGCCAGCAGCCAAGATCTGTCAGGGGGGAATGAGCAGTTCTTC. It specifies CASSQDLSGGNEQFF.

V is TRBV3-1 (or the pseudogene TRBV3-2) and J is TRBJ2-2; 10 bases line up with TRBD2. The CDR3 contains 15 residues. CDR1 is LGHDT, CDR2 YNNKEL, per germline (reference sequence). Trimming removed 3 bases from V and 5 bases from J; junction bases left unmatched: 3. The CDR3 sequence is CASSHSGRGTGELFF. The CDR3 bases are TGTGCCAGCAGCCACAGCGGGAGGGGTACCGGGGAGCTGTTTTTT.

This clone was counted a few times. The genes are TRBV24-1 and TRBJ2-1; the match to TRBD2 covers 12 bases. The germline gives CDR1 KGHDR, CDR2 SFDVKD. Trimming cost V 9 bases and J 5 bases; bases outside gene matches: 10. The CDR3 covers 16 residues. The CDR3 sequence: CATASGRALGDNEQFF. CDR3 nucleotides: TGTGCCACCGCTAGCGGGAGGGCCCTCGGGGACAATGAGCAGTTCTTC.

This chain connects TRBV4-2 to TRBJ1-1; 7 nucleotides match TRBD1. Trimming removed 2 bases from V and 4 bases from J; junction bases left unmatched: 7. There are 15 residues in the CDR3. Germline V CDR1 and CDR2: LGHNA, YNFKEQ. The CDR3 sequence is CASSQKPDRVTEAFF. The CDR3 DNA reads TGTGCCAGCAGCCAAAAGCCCGACAGGGTCACTGAAGCTTTCTTT.

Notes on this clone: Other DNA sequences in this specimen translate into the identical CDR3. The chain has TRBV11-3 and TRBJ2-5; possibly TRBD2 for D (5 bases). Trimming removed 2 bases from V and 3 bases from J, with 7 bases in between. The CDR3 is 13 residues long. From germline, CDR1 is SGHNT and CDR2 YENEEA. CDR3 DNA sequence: TGTGCCAGCAGCTTATCCGGGGAAGAGACCCAGTACTTC. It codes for CASSLSGEETQYF. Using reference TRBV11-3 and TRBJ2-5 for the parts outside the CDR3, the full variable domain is EAGVVQSPRYKIIEKKQPVAFWCNPISGHNTLYWYLQNLGQGPELLIRYENEEAVDDSQLPKDRFSAERLKGVDSTLKIQPAELGDSAVYLCASSLSGEETQYFGPGTRLLVL.